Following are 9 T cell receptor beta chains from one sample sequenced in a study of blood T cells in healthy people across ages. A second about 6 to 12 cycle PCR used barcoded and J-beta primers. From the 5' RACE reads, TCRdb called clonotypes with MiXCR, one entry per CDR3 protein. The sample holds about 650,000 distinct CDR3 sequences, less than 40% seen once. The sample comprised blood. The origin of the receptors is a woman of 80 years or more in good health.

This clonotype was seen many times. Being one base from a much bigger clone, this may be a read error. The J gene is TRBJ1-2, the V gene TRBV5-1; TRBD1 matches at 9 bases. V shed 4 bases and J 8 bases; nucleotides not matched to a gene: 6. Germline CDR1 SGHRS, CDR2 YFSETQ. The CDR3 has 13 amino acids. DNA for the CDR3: TGCGCCAGCAGCCCGGACAGGGGAGGCGGCTACACCTTC. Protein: CASSPDRGGGYTF.

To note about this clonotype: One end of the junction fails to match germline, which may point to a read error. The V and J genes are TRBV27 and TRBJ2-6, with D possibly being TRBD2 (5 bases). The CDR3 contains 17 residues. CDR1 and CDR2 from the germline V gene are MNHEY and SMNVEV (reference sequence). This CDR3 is CASREDSSDSGSNVLTF. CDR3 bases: TGTGCCAGCAGAGAGGACTCTTCTGACTCTGGGTCCAACGTCCTGACTTTC.

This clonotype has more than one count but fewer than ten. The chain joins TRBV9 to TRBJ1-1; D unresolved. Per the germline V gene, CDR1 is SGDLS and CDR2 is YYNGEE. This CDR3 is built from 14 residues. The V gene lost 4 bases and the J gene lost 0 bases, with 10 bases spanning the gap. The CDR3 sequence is CASSTRTVNTEAFF. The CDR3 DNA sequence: TGTGCCAGCAGCACTCGGACGGTGAACACTGAAGCTTTCTTT.

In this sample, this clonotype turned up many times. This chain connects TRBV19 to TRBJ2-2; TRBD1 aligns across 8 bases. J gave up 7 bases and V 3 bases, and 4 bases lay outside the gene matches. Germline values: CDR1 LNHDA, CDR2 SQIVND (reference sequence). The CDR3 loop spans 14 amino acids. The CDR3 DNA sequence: TGTGCCAGTAGTATGAACAGGGGGAACGGGGAGCTGTTTTTT. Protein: CASSMNRGNGELFF.

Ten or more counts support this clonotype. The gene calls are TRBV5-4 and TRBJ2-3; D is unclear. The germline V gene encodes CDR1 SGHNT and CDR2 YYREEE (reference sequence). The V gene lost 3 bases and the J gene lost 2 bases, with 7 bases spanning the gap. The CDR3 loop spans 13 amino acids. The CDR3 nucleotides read TGTGCCAGCAGCTCCCGCCCCACAGATACGCAGTATTTT. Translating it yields CASSSRPTDTQYF.

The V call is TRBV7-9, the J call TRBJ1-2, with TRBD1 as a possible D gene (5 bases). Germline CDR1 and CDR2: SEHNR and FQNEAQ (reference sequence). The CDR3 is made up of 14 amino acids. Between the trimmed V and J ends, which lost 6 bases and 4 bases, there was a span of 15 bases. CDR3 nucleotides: TGTGCCAGCAGACCCTCGGGGGACCTCTATGGCTACACCTTC. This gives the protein CASRPSGDLYGYTF.

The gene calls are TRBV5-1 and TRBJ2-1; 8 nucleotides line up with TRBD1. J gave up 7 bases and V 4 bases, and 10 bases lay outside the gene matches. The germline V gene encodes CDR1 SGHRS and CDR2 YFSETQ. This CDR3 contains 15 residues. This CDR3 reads CASSLDGQGGNEQFF. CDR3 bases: TGCGCCAGCAGCCTGGACGGACAGGGCGGTAATGAGCAGTTCTTC. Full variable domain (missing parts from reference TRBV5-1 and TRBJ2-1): KAGVTQTPRYLIKTRGQQVTLSCSPISGHRSVSWYQQTPGQGLQFLFEYFSETQRNKGNFPGRFSGRQFSNSRSEMNVSTLELGDSALYLCASSLDGQGGNEQFFGPGTRLTVL.

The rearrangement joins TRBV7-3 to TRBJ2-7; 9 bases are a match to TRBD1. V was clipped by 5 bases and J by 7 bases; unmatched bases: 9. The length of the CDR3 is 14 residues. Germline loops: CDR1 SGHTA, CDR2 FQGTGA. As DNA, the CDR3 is TGTGCCAGCAGCCCCGGGACAGGGTCTGGTGAGCAGTACTTC. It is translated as CASSPGTGSGEQYF.

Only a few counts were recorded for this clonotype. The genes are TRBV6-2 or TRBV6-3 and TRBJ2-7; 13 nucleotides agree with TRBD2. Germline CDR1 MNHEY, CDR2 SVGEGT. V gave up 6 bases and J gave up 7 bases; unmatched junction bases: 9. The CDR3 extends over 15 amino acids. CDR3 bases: TGTGCCAGCAGCCGGACTAGCGGGGGATACAATGAGCAGTACTTC. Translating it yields CASSRTSGGYNEQYF.